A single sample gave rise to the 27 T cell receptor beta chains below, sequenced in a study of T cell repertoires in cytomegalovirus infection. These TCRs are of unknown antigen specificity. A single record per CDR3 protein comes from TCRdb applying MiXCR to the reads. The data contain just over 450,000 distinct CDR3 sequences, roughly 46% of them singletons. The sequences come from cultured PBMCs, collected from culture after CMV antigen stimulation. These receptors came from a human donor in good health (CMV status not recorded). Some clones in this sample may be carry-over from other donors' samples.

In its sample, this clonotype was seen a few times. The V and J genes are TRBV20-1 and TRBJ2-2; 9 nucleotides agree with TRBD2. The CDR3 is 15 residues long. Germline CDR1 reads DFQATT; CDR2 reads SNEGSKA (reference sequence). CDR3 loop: CSYGMGLAGSGELFF. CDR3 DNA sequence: TGCAGCTATGGAATGGGGCTAGCGGGGTCCGGGGAGCTGTTTTTT.

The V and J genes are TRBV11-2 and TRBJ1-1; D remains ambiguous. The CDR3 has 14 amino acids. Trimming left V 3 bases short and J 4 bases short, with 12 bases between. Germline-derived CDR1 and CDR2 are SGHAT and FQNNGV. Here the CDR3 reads CASSFGQLVTEAFF. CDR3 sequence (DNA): TGTGCCAGCAGCTTCGGGCAGCTTGTCACTGAAGCTTTCTTT.

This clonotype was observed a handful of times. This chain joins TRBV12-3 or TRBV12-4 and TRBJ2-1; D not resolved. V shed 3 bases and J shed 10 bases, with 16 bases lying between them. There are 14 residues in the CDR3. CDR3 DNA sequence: TGTGCCAGCAGTTTCGGTAAGGACCTTCGAGAGCAGTTCTTC. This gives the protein CASSFGKDLREQFF.

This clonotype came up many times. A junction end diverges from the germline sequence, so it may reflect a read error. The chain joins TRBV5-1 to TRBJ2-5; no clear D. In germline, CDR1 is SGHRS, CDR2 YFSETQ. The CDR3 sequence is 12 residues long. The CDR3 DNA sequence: TGTGCCAGCAGCTTTGACCAAGAGACCCAGTACTTC. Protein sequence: CASSFDQETQYF.

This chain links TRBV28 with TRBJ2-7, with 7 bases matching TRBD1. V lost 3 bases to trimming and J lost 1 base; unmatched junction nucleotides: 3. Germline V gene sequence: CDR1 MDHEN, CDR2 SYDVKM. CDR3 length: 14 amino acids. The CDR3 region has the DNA TGTGCCAGCAGTTTCCCACAGGGGTCCTACGAGCAGTACTTC. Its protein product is CASSFPQGSYEQYF.

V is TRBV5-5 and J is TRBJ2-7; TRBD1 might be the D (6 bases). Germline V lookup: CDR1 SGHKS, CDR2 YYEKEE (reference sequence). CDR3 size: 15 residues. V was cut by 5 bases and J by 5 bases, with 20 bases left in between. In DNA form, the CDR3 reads TGTGCCAGCAGGCGAAGACAGGCACACAGGGACGAGCAGTACTTC. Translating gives CASRRRQAHRDEQYF.

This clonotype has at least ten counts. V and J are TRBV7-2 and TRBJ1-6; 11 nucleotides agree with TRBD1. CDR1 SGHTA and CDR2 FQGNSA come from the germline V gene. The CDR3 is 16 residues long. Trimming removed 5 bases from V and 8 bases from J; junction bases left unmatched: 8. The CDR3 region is CASSTRTGGGYSPLHF. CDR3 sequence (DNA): TGTGCCAGCAGCACGCGGACAGGGGGCGGTTATTCACCCCTCCACTTT.

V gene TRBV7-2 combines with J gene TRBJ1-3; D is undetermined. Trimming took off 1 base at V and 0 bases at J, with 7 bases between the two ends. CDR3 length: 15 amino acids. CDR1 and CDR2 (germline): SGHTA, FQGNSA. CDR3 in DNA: TGTGCCAGCAGCTTAGACCCATCCTCTGGAAACACCATATATTTT. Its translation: CASSLDPSSGNTIYF.

The CDR3 reads CASSQVDQAGELFF. The CDR3 DNA reads TGTGCCAGCAGCCAAGTCGACCAGGCCGGGGAGCTGTTTTTT. The chain couples TRBV4-2 to TRBJ2-2; unclear D gene. Trimming left V 1 base short and J 6 bases short, with 9 bases between. Germline V gives CDR1 LGHNA, CDR2 YNFKEQ. This CDR3 comprises 14 residues.

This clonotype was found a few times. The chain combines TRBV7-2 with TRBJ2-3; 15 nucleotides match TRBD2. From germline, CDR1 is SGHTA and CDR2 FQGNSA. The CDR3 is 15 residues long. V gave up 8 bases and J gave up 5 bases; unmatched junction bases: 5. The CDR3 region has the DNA TGTGCCAGCGGAGGACTAGCGGGGGGGCGAGATACGCAGTATTTT. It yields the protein CASGGLAGGRDTQYF.

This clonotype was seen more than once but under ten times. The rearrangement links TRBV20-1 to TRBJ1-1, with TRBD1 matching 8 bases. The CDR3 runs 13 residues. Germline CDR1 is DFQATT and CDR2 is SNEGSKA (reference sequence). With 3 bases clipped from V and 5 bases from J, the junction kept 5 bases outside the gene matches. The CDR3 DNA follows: TGCAGTGCTAGTGACAGGGGCGATACTGAAGCTTTCTTT. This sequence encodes CSASDRGDTEAFF.

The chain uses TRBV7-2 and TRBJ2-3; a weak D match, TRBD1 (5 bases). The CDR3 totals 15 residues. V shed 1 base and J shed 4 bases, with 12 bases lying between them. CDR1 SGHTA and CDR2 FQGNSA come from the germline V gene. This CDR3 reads CASSLDRRQSDTQYF. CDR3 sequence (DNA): TGTGCCAGCAGCTTAGACCGGAGACAGTCAGATACGCAGTATTTT.

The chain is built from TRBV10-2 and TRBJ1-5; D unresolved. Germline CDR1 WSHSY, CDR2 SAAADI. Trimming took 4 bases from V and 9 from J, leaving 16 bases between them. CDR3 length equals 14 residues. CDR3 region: CASSGSEQRGPQHF. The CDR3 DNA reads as TGCGCCAGCAGTGGAAGTGAACAGCGGGGGCCCCAGCATTTT.

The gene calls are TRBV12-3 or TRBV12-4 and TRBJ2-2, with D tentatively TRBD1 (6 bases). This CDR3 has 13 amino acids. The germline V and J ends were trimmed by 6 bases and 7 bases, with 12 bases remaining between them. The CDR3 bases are TGTGCCAGCAGACCACAGGGAATCGGGGAGCTGTTTTTT. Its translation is CASRPQGIGELFF.

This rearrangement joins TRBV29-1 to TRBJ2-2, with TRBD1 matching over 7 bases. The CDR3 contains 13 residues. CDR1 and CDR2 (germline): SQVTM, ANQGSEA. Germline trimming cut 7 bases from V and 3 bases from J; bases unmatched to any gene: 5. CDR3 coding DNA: TGCAGCGGACAGGGAGCGTACACCGGGGAGCTGTTTTTT. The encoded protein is CSGQGAYTGELFF.

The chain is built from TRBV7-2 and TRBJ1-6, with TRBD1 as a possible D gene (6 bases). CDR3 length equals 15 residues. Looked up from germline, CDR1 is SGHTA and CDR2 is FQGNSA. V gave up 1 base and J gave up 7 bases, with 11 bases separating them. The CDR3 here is CASSLVGGKNSPLHF. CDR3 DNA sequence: TGTGCCAGCAGCTTAGTAGGGGGGAAGAATTCACCCCTCCACTTT.

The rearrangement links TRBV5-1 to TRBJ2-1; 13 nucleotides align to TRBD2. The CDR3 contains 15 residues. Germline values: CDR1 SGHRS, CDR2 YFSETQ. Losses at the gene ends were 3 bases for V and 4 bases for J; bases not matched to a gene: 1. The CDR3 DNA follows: TGCGCCAGCAGCTGGGGACTAGCGGGGTACAATGAGCAGTTCTTC. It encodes CASSWGLAGYNEQFF.

The CDR3 DNA reads as TGTGCCAGCAGCTTAGATCTAGCGTACACCGGGGAGCTGTTTTTT. Translating gives CASSLDLAYTGELFF. This sequence joins TRBV7-2 and TRBJ2-2; D is perhaps TRBD2 (6 bases). Trimming removed 1 base at V and 3 bases at J, with 9 bases between. The germline V gene encodes CDR1 SGHTA and CDR2 FQGNSA. This CDR3 comprises 15 residues.

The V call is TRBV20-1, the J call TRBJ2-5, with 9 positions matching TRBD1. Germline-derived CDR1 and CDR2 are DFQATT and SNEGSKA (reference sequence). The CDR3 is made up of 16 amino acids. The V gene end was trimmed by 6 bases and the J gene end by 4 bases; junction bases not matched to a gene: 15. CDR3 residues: CSAPEGGDRELETQYF. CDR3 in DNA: TGCAGTGCGCCCGAGGGTGGGGACAGGGAATTAGAGACCCAGTACTTC.

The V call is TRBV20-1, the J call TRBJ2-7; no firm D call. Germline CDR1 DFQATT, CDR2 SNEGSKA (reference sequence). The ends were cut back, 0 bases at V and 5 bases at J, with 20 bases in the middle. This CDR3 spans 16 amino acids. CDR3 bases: TGCAGTGCTAGAGATCTCCAGGACCCGCACGTCCACGAGCAGTACTTC. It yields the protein CSARDLQDPHVHEQYF.

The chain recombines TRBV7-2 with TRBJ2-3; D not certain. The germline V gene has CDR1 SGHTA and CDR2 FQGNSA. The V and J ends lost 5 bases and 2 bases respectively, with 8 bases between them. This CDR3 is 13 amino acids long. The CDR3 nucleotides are TGTGCCAGCAGCCCCTATACCACAGATACGCAGTATTTT. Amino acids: CASSPYTTDTQYF.

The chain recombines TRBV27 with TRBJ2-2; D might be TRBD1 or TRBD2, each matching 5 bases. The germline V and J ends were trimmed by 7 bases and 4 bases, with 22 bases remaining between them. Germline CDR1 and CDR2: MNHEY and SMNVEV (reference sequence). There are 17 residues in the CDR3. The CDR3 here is CASTTLIRGRGTGELFF. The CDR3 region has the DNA TGTGCCAGCACCACTCTCATAAGGGGCCGGGGCACCGGGGAGCTGTTTTTT.

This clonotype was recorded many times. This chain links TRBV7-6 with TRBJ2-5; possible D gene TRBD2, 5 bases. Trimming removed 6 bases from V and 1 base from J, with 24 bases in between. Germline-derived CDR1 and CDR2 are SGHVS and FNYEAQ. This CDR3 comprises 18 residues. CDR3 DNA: TGTGCCAGCAGACGGGGTGGTAAATGGGAGTACCGCCAAGAGACCCAGTACTTC. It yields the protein CASRRGGKWEYRQETQYF.

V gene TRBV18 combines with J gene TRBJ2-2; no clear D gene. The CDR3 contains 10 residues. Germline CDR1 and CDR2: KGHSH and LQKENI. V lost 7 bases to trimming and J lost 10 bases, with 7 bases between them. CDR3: CASFGPELFF. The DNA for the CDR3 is TGTGCCAGCTTTGGGCCGGAGCTGTTTTTT. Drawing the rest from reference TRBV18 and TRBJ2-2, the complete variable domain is NAGVMQNPRHLVRRRGQEARLRCSPMKGHSHVYWYRQLPEEGLKFMVYLQKENIIDESGMPKERFSAEFPKEGPSILRIQQVVRGDSAAYFCASFGPELFFGEGSRLTVL.

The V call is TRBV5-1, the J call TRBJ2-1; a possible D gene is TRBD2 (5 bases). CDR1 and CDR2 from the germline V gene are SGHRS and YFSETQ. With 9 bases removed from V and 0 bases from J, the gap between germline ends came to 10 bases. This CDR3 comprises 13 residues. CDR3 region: CATATSSYNEQFF. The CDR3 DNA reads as TGCGCCACCGCTACTAGCTCCTACAATGAGCAGTTCTTC. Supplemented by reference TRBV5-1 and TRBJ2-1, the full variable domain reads KAGVTQTPRYLIKTRGQQVTLSCSPISGHRSVSWYQQTPGQGLQFLFEYFSETQRNKGNFPGRFSGRQFSNSRSEMNVSTLELGDSALYLCATATSSYNEQFFGPGTRLTVL.

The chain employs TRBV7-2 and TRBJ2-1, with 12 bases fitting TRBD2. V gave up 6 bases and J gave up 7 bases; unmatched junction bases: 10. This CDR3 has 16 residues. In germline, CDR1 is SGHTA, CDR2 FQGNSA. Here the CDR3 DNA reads TGTGCCAGCAGTTTTACCGGGACTAGCGGGTGGAATGAGCAGTTCTTC. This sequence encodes CASSFTGTSGWNEQFF.

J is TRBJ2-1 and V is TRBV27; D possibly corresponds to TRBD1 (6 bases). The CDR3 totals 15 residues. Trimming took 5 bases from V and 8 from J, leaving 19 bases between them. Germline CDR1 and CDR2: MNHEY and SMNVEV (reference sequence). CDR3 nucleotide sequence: TGTGCCAGCAGTAGAATGGGGGCCCACTCGGATGAGCAGTTCTTC. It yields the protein CASSRMGAHSDEQFF.